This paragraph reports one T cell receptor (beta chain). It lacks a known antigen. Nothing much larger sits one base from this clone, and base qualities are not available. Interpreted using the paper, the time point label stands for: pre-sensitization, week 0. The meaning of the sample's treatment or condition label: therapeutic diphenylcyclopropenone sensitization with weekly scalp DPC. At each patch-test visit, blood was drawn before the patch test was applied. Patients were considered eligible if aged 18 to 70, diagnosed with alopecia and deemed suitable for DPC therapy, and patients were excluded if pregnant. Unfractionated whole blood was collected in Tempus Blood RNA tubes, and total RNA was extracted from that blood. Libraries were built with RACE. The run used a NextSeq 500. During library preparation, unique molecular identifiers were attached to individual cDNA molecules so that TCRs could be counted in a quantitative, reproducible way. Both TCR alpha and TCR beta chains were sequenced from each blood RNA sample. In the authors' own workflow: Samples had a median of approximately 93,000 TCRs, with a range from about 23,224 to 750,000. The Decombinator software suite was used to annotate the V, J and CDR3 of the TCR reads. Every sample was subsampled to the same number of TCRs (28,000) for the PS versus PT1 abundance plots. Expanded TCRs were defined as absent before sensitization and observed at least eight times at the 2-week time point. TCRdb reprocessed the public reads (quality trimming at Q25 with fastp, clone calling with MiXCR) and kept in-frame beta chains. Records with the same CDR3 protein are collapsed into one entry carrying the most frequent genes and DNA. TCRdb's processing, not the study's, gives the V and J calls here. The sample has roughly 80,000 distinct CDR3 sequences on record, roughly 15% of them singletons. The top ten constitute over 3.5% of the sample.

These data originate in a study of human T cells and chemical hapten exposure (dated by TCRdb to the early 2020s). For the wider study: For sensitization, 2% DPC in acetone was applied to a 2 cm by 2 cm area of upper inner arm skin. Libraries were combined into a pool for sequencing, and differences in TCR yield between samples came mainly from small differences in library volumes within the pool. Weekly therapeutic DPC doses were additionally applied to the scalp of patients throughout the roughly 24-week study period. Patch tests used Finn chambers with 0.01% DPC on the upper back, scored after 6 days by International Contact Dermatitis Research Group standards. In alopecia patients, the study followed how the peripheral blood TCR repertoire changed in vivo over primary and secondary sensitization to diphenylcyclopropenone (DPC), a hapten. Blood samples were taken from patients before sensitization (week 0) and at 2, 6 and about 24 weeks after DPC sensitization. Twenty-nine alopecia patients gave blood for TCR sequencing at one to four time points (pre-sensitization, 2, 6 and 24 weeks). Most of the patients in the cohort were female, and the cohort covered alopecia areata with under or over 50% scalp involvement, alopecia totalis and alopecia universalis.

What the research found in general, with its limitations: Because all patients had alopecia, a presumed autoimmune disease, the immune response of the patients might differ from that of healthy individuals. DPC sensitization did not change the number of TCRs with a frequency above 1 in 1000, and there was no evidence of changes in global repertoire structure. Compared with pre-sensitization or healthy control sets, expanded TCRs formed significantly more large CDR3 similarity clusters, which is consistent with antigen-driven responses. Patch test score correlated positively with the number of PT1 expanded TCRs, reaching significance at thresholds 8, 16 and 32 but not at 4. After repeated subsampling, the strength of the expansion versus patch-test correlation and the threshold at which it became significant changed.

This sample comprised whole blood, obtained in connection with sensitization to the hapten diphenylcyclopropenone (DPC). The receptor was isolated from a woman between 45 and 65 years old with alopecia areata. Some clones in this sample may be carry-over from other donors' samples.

The CDR3 reads as follows: CSAKSGGRDSPLHF. The DNA is TGCAGTGCTAAGAGTGGGGGGCGCGATTCACCCCTCCACTTT. The chain joins TRBV20-1 to TRBJ1-6, with a tentative D gene TRBD1 over 6 matching bases. From a lookup of the germline V gene (reference sequence), CDR1 and CDR2 are DFQATT and SNEGSKA. From the cysteine up to the phenylalanine, the CDR3 has a length of 14 residues. Just the 42-base CDR3 DNA is kept, in frame starting at base 1. V loses 4 bases of germline sequence and J loses 8 bases, and the interval between the two ends is 15 bases.